The 27 T cell receptor beta chains below were found in one sample sequenced in a study of T cell clonality in common variable immunodeficiency. For these TCRs, the target antigens are not known. Data came from immunoSEQ multiplex PCR; TCRdb stores just in-frame clones and leaves some out. The record shows roughly 30,000 clones for this sample, with no singletons present. Findings and caveats of the study: Reportedly, TCR beta sequences from common variable immunodeficiency showed fewer deletions and N-nucleotide insertions.

The sequenced material came from peripheral blood mononuclear cells. Receptors originate from a human donor with common variable immunodeficiency.

This clone was detected many times. One junction end does not reproduce the germline sequence, and a read error may be involved. The read terminates 3 residues before the CDR3 end, so the remaining end is supplied by the germline J gene. The J gene is TRBJ1-2, the V gene TRBV7-2, with D possibly matching TRBD1 (6 bases). Germline CDR1 and CDR2: SGHTA and FQGNSA. The CDR3 loop spans 15 amino acids. The sequenced part of the CDR3 DNA is TGTGCCAGCAGCCCTAAGGTGCAGGGGAACTCTGGC. Protein sequence: CASSPKVQGNSG. The complete CDR3 sequence is CASSPKVQGNSGYTF.

To note about this clone: The read terminates 3 residues ahead of where the CDR3 ends, so the germline J gene completes it. This chain links TRBV18 with TRBJ2-5; D remains ambiguous. This CDR3 comprises 14 residues. CDR1 KGHSH and CDR2 LQKENI come from the germline V gene. The V end lost 2 bases, the J end lost 3 bases, and 10 bases lay between the germline ends. The CDR3 bases that were read are TGTGCCAGCTCACCATCTTACAGCAAAGAGACC. It is translated as CASSPSYSKET. The whole CDR3 protein reads CASSPSYSKETQYF.

The covered CDR3 bases are TGCGCCAGCAGCCCGCGCGCGAGCACAGATACG. Its translation: CASSPRASTDT. The CDR3 as a whole reads CASSPRASTDTQYF. The chain carries TRBV5-1 and TRBJ2-3, with no clear D. The CDR3 is cut off 3 residues early in the read; its end comes from the germline J gene. Trimming cost V 4 bases and J 0 bases, with 9 bases left between them. This CDR3 is built from 14 residues. Germline V lookup: CDR1 SGHRS, CDR2 YFSETQ.

This clone was observed a few times. The CDR3 extends 3 residues past the end of the read, so its final part is completed from the germline J gene. The V gene is TRBV18, the J gene TRBJ1-5, with 9 nucleotides matching TRBD1. The CDR3 runs to 16 residues. V shed 3 bases and J 7 bases; nucleotides not matched to a gene: 10. Looked up from germline, CDR1 is KGHSH and CDR2 is LQKENI. CDR3: CASSPDQQGAWQPQHF. The DNA read from the CDR3 is TGTGCCAGCTCACCGGATCAACAGGGGGCCTGGCAGCCC.

This clone was detected only a few times. The sequenced fragment ends 3 residues before the CDR3 boundary, so the rest is inferred from the germline J gene. The chain combines TRBV7-6 with TRBJ1-1; D perhaps matches TRBD1 (6 bases). The CDR3 runs 14 residues. V lost 4 bases and J 4 bases, leaving 13 bases between the germline ends. The germline V gene encodes CDR1 SGHVS and CDR2 FNYEAQ. CDR3 loop: CASSYGQSVTEAFF. CDR3 bases read: TGTGCCAGCAGCTACGGACAGTCGGTCACTGAA.

This clone was found a few times. The CDR3 sequence is CASSIRLALAGELFF. The sequenced part of the CDR3 DNA is TGTGCCAGTAGTATACGACTAGCACTGGCCGGGGAG. The chain uses TRBV19 and TRBJ2-2; 7 positions match TRBD2. The read terminates 3 residues ahead of where the CDR3 ends, so the germline J gene completes it. From germline, CDR1 is LNHDA and CDR2 SQIVND (reference sequence). This CDR3 contains 15 residues. V gave up 2 bases and J gave up 6 bases; unmatched junction bases: 6.

Notes on this clone: The sequenced fragment ends 3 residues before the CDR3 boundary, so the rest is inferred from the germline J gene. V and J are TRBV13 and TRBJ2-7, with TRBD2 identical over 14 bases. The CDR3 has 15 residues. With V trimmed by 3 bases and J by 3 bases, 1 base remained unmatched. Germline V gene lookup returns CDR1 PRHDT and CDR2 FYEKMQ (reference sequence). Partial CDR3 DNA: TGTGCCAGCAGCTTTGGGACTAGCGGGGGCTACGAG. Protein: CASSFGTSGGYE. The whole CDR3 sequence reads CASSFGTSGGYEQYF.

To note about this clone: From the germline J gene comes the end of the CDR3, since the read stops 3 residues before it. The V and J genes are TRBV7-6 and TRBJ2-5; TRBD2 aligns across 9 bases. The trim removed 1 base at V and 0 bases at J, leaving 3 bases unmatched. Germline V gives CDR1 SGHVS, CDR2 FNYEAQ. The CDR3 has 16 residues. CDR3 amino acids: CASSLGTSVNQETQYF. The sequenced part of the CDR3 DNA is TGTGCCAGCAGCTTAGGGACTAGCGTAAACCAAGAGACC.

As to this clone: The read halts 3 residues ahead of the CDR3 end, with the missing end drawn from the germline J gene. The J gene is TRBJ2-1, the V gene TRBV7-9; D unclear. This CDR3 contains 12 residues. V lost 5 bases and J 7 bases, leaving 9 bases between the germline ends. Germline V gene data show CDR1 as SEHNR and CDR2 as FQNEAQ (reference sequence). CDR3 residues: CASSLAKNEQFF. Partial CDR3 DNA: TGTGCCAGCAGCCTCGCGAAGAATGAG.

In this sample, this clone turned up many times. The read ends 3 residues before the CDR3 terminus; that terminus is restored from the germline J gene. The chain uses TRBV19 and TRBJ2-5; 12 bases agree with TRBD2. Germline V gene lookup returns CDR1 LNHDA and CDR2 SQIVND (reference sequence). The CDR3 runs 16 residues. V trimming: 6 bases; J trimming: 3 bases; junction bases outside the gene matches: 8. The chain's CDR3 is CASRRGLAGREETQYF. The covered CDR3 bases are TGTGCCAGTAGGCGCGGACTAGCGGGGAGGGAAGAGACC. Supplemented by reference TRBV19 and TRBJ2-5, the full variable domain reads DGGITQSPKYLFRKEGQNVTLSCEQNLNHDAMYWYRQDPGQGLRLIYYSQIVNDFQKGDIAEGYSVSREKKESFPLTVTSAQKNPTAFYLCASRRGLAGREETQYFGPGTRLLVL.

This clone appeared a few times. The CDR3 is cut off 3 residues early in the read; its end comes from the germline J gene. The chain links TRBV6-4 to TRBJ2-1, with 11 nucleotides matching TRBD2. CDR3 length: 15 amino acids. J lost 6 bases, V lost 0 bases, and 1 base had no gene match. CDR1 is MRHNA and CDR2 is SNTAGT in the germline V gene. CDR3: CASSDSSGGANEQFF. CDR3 DNA, as far as it was read: TGTGCCAGCAGTGACTCTAGCGGGGGGGCCAATGAG.

This clone was counted at least ten times. The part of the CDR3 DNA that was read is TGTGCCAGCAGTTTGGTCCAGGGTTGGAATTCACCC. This sequence encodes CASSLVQGWNSP. The CDR3 as a whole reads CASSLVQGWNSPLHF. The V and J genes are TRBV27 and TRBJ1-6; possibly TRBD1 for D (5 bases). Read sequence stops 3 residues before the CDR3 end, and the germline J gene provides the missing end. Germline V gene sequence: CDR1 MNHEY, CDR2 SMNVEV (reference sequence). The CDR3 covers 15 residues. Trimming removed 3 bases at V and 7 bases at J, with 13 bases between.

This clone was recorded a few times. The read finishes 3 residues shy of the CDR3 end, and the germline J gene is used to complete it. This sequence joins TRBV29-1 and TRBJ1-4, with a possible D match to TRBD1 (6 bases). The CDR3 has 13 amino acids. The germline V and J ends were trimmed by 4 bases and 6 bases, with 12 bases remaining between them. The germline V gene encodes CDR1 SQVTM and CDR2 ANQGSEA. The CDR3 DNA, read in part, is TGCAGCGTTGGAGGAGGGGGAGATGAAAAA. It is translated as CSVGGGGDEK. The full CDR3 protein reads CSVGGGGDEKLFF.

This clone was picked up many times. The germline gene is not matched at one end of the junction; a read error may be the cause. The sequence runs out 3 residues before the end of the CDR3; the remainder is reconstructed from the germline J gene. The chain carries TRBV18 and TRBJ2-2, with 11 bases that match TRBD1. The CDR3 has 15 residues. Germline assignment: CDR1 KGHSH and CDR2 LQKENI. The CDR3 sequence: CASLPGTGGTGELFF. The DNA read from the CDR3 is TGTGCCAGCTTACCAGGGACAGGGGGCACCGGGGAG. The variable domain in full, completed from reference TRBV18 and TRBJ2-2, reads NAGVMQNPRHLVRRRGQEARLRCSPMKGHSHVYWYRQLPEEGLKFMVYLQKENIIDESGMPKERFSAEFPKEGPSILRIQQVVRGDSAAYFCASLPGTGGTGELFFGEGSRLTVL.

Only a few counts were recorded for this clone. Read data end 3 residues before the CDR3 end; the end is taken from the germline J gene. The rearrangement joins TRBV6-2 or TRBV6-3 to TRBJ2-4; 7 positions agree with TRBD1. In germline, CDR1 is MNHEY, CDR2 SVGEGT. The CDR3 is made up of 14 amino acids. The junction had 3 bases not matched to a gene; V was cut back by 6 bases and J by 1 base. This chain's CDR3 is CASRQGGAKNIQYF. The covered CDR3 bases are TGTGCCAGCAGACAAGGGGGCGCCAAAAACATT.

As regards this clone: The CDR3 extends 3 residues past the end of the read, so its final part is completed from the germline J gene. The gene calls are TRBV5-1 and TRBJ1-4; D is perhaps TRBD1 (6 bases). The CDR3 totals 14 residues. The germline CDR1 and CDR2 sequences are SGHRS and YFSETQ. V shed 4 bases and J shed 7 bases, with 14 bases lying between them. This CDR3 is CASSPGQQVEKLFF. The sequenced part of the CDR3 DNA is TGCGCCAGCAGCCCTGGACAGCAGGTTGAAAAA.

A remark on this clone: The read terminates 3 residues before the CDR3 end, so the remaining end is supplied by the germline J gene. This chain joins TRBV7-2 and TRBJ2-5, with D maybe TRBD1 (5 bases). Trimming pared 0 bases from V and 4 bases from J, leaving 12 bases between. This CDR3 has 15 amino acids. Germline V lookup: CDR1 SGHTA, CDR2 FQGNSA. Here the CDR3 reads CASSLAKGRGETQYF. CDR3 DNA, as far as it was read: TGTGCCAGCAGCTTAGCGAAGGGGCGCGGAGAGACC. Looking up the rest from reference TRBV7-2 and TRBJ2-5 gives the full variable domain: GAGVSQSPSNKVTEKGKDVELRCDPISGHTALYWYRQSLGQGLEFLIYFQGNSAPDKSGLPSDRFSAERTGGSVSTLTIQRTQQEDSAVYLCASSLAKGRGETQYFGPGTRLLVL.

This clone was seen a few times. The read terminates 3 residues ahead of where the CDR3 ends, so the germline J gene completes it. The chain carries TRBV13 and TRBJ2-7, with a tentative D call TRBD1 (6 bases). The CDR3 is made up of 14 amino acids. Between the trimmed V and J ends, which lost 4 bases and 2 bases, there was a span of 12 bases. Germline CDR1 PRHDT, CDR2 FYEKMQ (reference sequence). CDR3 sequence reads: CASSSDSKTYEQYF. The part of the CDR3 DNA that was read is TGTGCCAGCAGCTCGGACAGTAAAACCTACGAG.

With respect to this clone: The read halts 3 residues ahead of the CDR3 end, with the missing end drawn from the germline J gene. The V and J genes are TRBV20-1 and TRBJ2-1; 8 bases align to TRBD2. J was trimmed by 4 bases and V by 0 bases; bases with no gene match: 14. There are 18 residues in the CDR3. Germline V gene data show CDR1 as DFQATT and CDR2 as SNEGSKA (reference sequence). The CDR3 DNA, read in part, is TGCAGTGCTAGAGATGAGTTGAGGAGCGGGGGAAGGTACAATGAG. Its protein product is CSARDELRSGGRYNE. The CDR3 in its entirety is CSARDELRSGGRYNEQFF.

This clone was observed at least ten times. The read terminates 3 residues before the CDR3 end, so the remaining end is supplied by the germline J gene. This chain links TRBV18 with TRBJ1-2, with 11 positions matching TRBD1. J gave up 0 bases and V 3 bases, and 3 bases lay outside the gene matches. From germline, CDR1 is KGHSH and CDR2 LQKENI. CDR3 length equals 16 residues. CDR3 bases read: TGTGCCAGCTCACCCGGACAGGGGGCATCTAACTATGGC. Its protein is CASSPGQGASNYG. The CDR3 in full is CASSPGQGASNYGYTF.

This clone appeared many times. The sequence runs out 3 residues before the end of the CDR3; the remainder is reconstructed from the germline J gene. The rearrangement links TRBV6-2 or TRBV6-3 to TRBJ2-3, with 10 nucleotides matching TRBD1. The V segment lost 2 bases and the J segment 4 bases; nucleotides outside the gene matches: 0. CDR1 and CDR2 from the germline V gene are MNHEY and SVGEGT. CDR3 length: 14 residues. The part of the CDR3 DNA that was read is TGTGCCAGCAGTTACGGGACAGGGGCAGATACG. Translation gives CASSYGTGADT. The complete CDR3 protein is CASSYGTGADTQYF.

This clone was seen a few times. Coverage ceases 3 residues before the CDR3 finishes, and the germline J gene fills in the end. J is TRBJ2-7 and V is TRBV5-1, with a tentative D call TRBD1 (6 bases). CDR3 length: 17 residues. Trimming cost V 5 bases and J 4 bases, with 25 bases left between them. From germline, CDR1 is SGHRS and CDR2 YFSETQ. The chain's CDR3 is CASRESAQTGSRYEQYF. The sequenced CDR3 bases are TGCGCCAGCAGGGAGTCGGCCCAGACAGGTAGTCGATACGAG.

On this clone itself: The CDR3 end falls 3 residues outside the read, so it is completed with the germline J gene. The chain has TRBV6-1 and TRBJ2-7; D is perhaps TRBD2 (6 bases). The CDR3 has 15 amino acids. Trimming stripped 1 base from V and 3 bases from J, with 13 bases between. Germline-derived CDR1 and CDR2 are MNHNS and SASEGT. Here the CDR3 reads CASSEVIGGYYEQYF. CDR3 bases read: TGTGCCAGCAGTGAAGTGATCGGGGGTTACTACGAG.

Many counts were recorded for this clone. The read terminates 3 residues ahead of where the CDR3 ends, so the germline J gene completes it. The chain carries TRBV7-6 and TRBJ1-1; TRBD1 matches at 7 bases. J lost 6 bases, V lost 3 bases, and 4 bases had no gene match. Germline lookup yields CDR1 SGHVS and CDR2 FNYEAQ. This CDR3 has 13 amino acids. Incomplete CDR3 DNA: TGTGCCAGCAGCTTGTACAGGGGCGCTGAA. Its translation is CASSLYRGAE. The CDR3 reads in full as CASSLYRGAEAFF.

In this sample, this clone turned up many times. Sequencing ends 3 residues short of the CDR3 end; the germline J gene provides the rest. The J gene is TRBJ2-1, the V gene TRBV30, with a possible D match to TRBD2 (6 bases). Germline V gives CDR1 GTSNPN, CDR2 SVGIG (reference sequence). V lost 7 bases and J lost 0, with 13 bases in between. The CDR3 loop spans 14 amino acids. The sequenced CDR3 bases are TGTGCCTTGAAGGGACTGATCTCCTACAATGAG. It specifies CALKGLISYNE. The CDR3 as a whole reads CALKGLISYNEQFF. Combining the CDR3 with reference TRBV30 and TRBJ2-1 gives the whole variable domain SQTIHQWPATLVQPVGSPLSLECTVEGTSNPNLYWYRQAAGRGLQLLFYSVGIGQISSEVPQNLSASRPQDRQFILSSKKLLLSDSGFYLCALKGLISYNEQFFGPGTRLTVL.

This clone was found a few times. This CDR3 reads CASSYSNLRTGSAEAFF. The part of the CDR3 DNA that was read is TGTGCCAGCAGTTACTCGAATCTTAGGACAGGCTCGGCTGAA. The chain recombines TRBV6-2 or TRBV6-3 with TRBJ1-1; 7 bases are a match to TRBD1. The DNA ends 3 residues before the CDR3 does, and the rest of the CDR3 is filled in from the germline J gene. Looked up from germline, CDR1 is MNHEY and CDR2 is SVGEGT. The CDR3 is made up of 17 amino acids. Germline trimming cut 0 bases from V and 6 bases from J; bases unmatched to any gene: 13.

This clone was detected ten times or more. The read finishes 3 residues shy of the CDR3 end, and the germline J gene is used to complete it. The rearrangement uses TRBV18 and TRBJ2-3; no reliable D call. Germline CDR1 KGHSH, CDR2 LQKENI. Between the trimmed V and J ends, which lost 4 bases and 1 base, there was a span of 3 bases. The CDR3 consists of 12 residues. This CDR3 reads CASSQGTDTQYF. The part of the CDR3 DNA that was read is TGTGCCAGCTCACAGGGCACAGATACG.